A selection of T cell receptor beta chains follows, all from one sample in a study of OX40 agonist ivuxolimab in advanced cancers. The protocol was immunoSEQ multiplex PCR, while the TCRdb copy is restricted to in-frame clones and leaves out a portion. Here the sample spans around 12,000 clones, more than 80% being singletons. Sequenced here: CD4+ or CD8+ T cells sorted from blood, sampled in a trial of the OX40 agonist ivuxolimab. Receptors were obtained from an adult with an advanced solid tumor such as melanoma, head and neck, liver or kidney cancer. CDR3s include the opening cysteine and the closing phenylalanine or tryptophan. The D gene is left open where the match is weak. Clone sizes are given selectively: once, few, many, or a class where the clone is expanded.

abundance: NA
j_gene: TRBJ2-1
v_gene: TRBV7-9
d_gene: NA
CDR3aa: CASSPSGGVLGSEQFF
CDR3nt: TGTGCCAGCAGCCCCTCAGGTGGTGTGCTGGGGTCGGAGCAGTTCTTC

abundance: NA
j_gene: TRBJ1-2
v_gene: TRBV27
d_gene: TRBD1
CDR3aa: CASMGRGTDGYTF
CDR3nt: TGTGCCAGCATGGGGCGAGGGACAGATGGCTACACCTTC

abundance: NA
j_gene: TRBJ1-5
v_gene: TRBV6-6
d_gene: TRBD1
CDR3aa: CASSSTPTGFGQPQHF
CDR3nt: TGTGCCAGCAGTTCTACACCGACAGGGTTCGGTCAGCCCCAGCATTTT

abundance: once
j_gene: TRBJ1-4
v_gene: TRBV9
d_gene: TRBD1
CDR3aa: CASSAETGDGEKLFF
CDR3nt: TGTGCCAGCAGCGCAGAGACAGGGGATGGTGAAAAACTGTTTTTT

abundance: NA
j_gene: TRBJ2-3
v_gene: TRBV7-9
d_gene: TRBD1
CDR3aa: CASSLRTGARTDTQYF
CDR3nt: TGTGCCAGCAGCCTAAGGACAGGGGCTCGCACAGATACGCAGTATTTT

abundance: NA
j_gene: TRBJ2-7
v_gene: TRBV11-2
d_gene: NA
CDR3aa: CASSFGTKPSYEQYF
CDR3nt: TGTGCCAGCAGTTTCGGGACAAAGCCCTCCTACGAGCAGTACTTC

abundance: NA
j_gene: TRBJ2-3
v_gene: TRBV27
d_gene: NA
CDR3aa: CASSLIWDADTQYF
CDR3nt: TGTGCCAGCAGTTTAATCTGGGACGCCGATACGCAATATTTT

abundance: NA
j_gene: TRBJ2-1
v_gene: TRBV2
d_gene: TRBD2
CDR3aa: CASSGLADHNEQFF
CDR3nt: TGTGCCAGCAGCGGACTAGCGGACCACAATGAGCAGTTCTTC

abundance: NA
j_gene: TRBJ2-1
v_gene: TRBV5-6
d_gene: TRBD2
CDR3aa: CASSSFAGAYNEQFF
CDR3nt: TGTGCCAGCAGCAGCTTCGCGGGAGCATACAATGAGCAGTTCTTC

abundance: few
j_gene: TRBJ1-1
v_gene: TRBV29-1
d_gene: NA
CDR3aa: CSVEDGANTEAFF
CDR3nt: TGCAGCGTTGAGGACGGGGCGAACACTGAAGCTTTCTTT

abundance: once
j_gene: TRBJ2-1
v_gene: TRBV7-8
d_gene: NA
CDR3aa: CASSGSQGVGNEQFF
CDR3nt: TGTGCCAGCAGCGGGTCACAGGGTGTGGGAAATGAGCAGTTCTTC

abundance: NA
j_gene: TRBJ1-1
v_gene: TRBV5-6
d_gene: NA
CDR3aa: CASSLVGRPEAFF
CDR3nt: TGTGCCAGCAGCTTGGTCGGACGCCCTGAAGCTTTCTTT

abundance: NA
j_gene: TRBJ1-1
v_gene: TRBV30
d_gene: NA
CDR3aa: CAWSGGAGNTEAFF
CDR3nt: TGTGCCTGGAGTGGAGGGGCGGGAAACACTGAAGCTTTCTTT

abundance: NA
j_gene: TRBJ2-5
v_gene: TRBV9
d_gene: NA
CDR3aa: CASSGQLEETQYF
CDR3nt: TGTGCCAGCAGCGGACAGTTAGAGGAGACCCAGTACTTC

abundance: NA
j_gene: TRBJ2-3
v_gene: TRBV9
d_gene: TRBD2
CDR3aa: CASSVSSREADTQYF
CDR3nt: TGTGCCAGCAGCGTATCATCCCGGGAGGCAGATACGCAGTATTTT

abundance: NA
j_gene: TRBJ1-5
v_gene: TRBV4-1
d_gene: TRBD1
CDR3aa: CASSHTGTGRNQPQHF
CDR3nt: TGCGCCAGCAGCCATACCGGGACAGGGCGTAATCAGCCCCAGCATTTT

abundance: NA
j_gene: TRBJ2-1
v_gene: TRBV27
d_gene: TRBD2
CDR3aa: CASSLSTSGGNEQFF
CDR3nt: TGTGCCAGCAGTTTATCAACTAGCGGGGGCAATGAGCAGTTCTTC

abundance: NA
j_gene: TRBJ2-1
v_gene: TRBV5-1
d_gene: NA
CDR3aa: CASSLPSYNEQFF
CDR3nt: TGCGCCAGCAGCTTACCCAGTTACAATGAGCAGTTCTTC

abundance: NA
j_gene: TRBJ2-4
v_gene: TRBV7-9
d_gene: NA
CDR3aa: CASSLGLGQNPLLWDIQYF
CDR3nt: TGTGCCAGCAGCTTAGGGTTGGGGCAAAATCCCTTGCTTTGGGACATTCAGTACTTC

abundance: NA
j_gene: TRBJ2-1
v_gene: TRBV30
d_gene: TRBD2
CDR3aa: CAWTPGGSYNEQFF
CDR3nt: TGTGCCTGGACCCCGGGGGGATCCTACAATGAGCAGTTCTTC

abundance: NA
j_gene: TRBJ2-7
v_gene: TRBV2
d_gene: TRBD2
CDR3aa: CASSSGSSYEQYF
CDR3nt: TGTGCCAGCTCTAGCGGCAGCTCCTACGAGCAGTACTTC

abundance: NA
j_gene: TRBJ2-5
v_gene: TRBV4-3
d_gene: TRBD1
CDR3aa: CASSLHRGRETQYF
CDR3nt: TGCGCCAGCAGCCTACACAGGGGGAGAGAGACCCAGTACTTC

abundance: NA
j_gene: TRBJ2-4
v_gene: TRBV11-3
d_gene: NA
CDR3aa: CASSLGAVIAKNIQYF
CDR3nt: TGTGCCAGCAGCTTGGGGGCAGTTATAGCCAAAAACATTCAGTACTTC

abundance: NA
j_gene: TRBJ2-7
v_gene: TRBV29-1
d_gene: TRBD2
CDR3aa: CSVSGLADYEQYF
CDR3nt: TGCAGCGTGTCCGGACTAGCGGATTACGAGCAGTACTTC

abundance: NA
j_gene: TRBJ2-2
v_gene: TRBV6-5
d_gene: NA
CDR3aa: CASSYSPHRDTGELFF
CDR3nt: TGTGCCAGCAGTTATTCCCCACACAGGGACACCGGGGAGCTGTTTTTT

abundance: NA
j_gene: TRBJ2-1
v_gene: TRBV4-2
d_gene: NA
CDR3aa: CASSQGGGDYNEQFF
CDR3nt: TGTGCCAGCAGCCAAGGTGGGGGCGACTACAATGAGCAGTTCTTC

abundance: NA
j_gene: TRBJ1-5
v_gene: TRBV12-5
d_gene: NA
CDR3aa: CASGSSSADGFNQPQHF
CDR3nt: TGTGCTAGTGGTTCCTCCTCCGCGGACGGGTTCAATCAGCCCCAGCATTTT

abundance: NA
j_gene: TRBJ2-7
v_gene: TRBV6-5
d_gene: NA
CDR3aa: CASSRQMEQYF
CDR3nt: TGTGCCAGCTCCCGTCAAATGGAGCAGTACTTC

abundance: NA
j_gene: TRBJ2-7
v_gene: TRBV4-1
d_gene: NA
CDR3aa: CASSQVGLNYEQYF
CDR3nt: TGCGCCAGCAGCCAAGTAGGGCTGAACTACGAGCAGTACTTC

abundance: NA
j_gene: TRBJ1-3
v_gene: TRBV19
d_gene: NA
CDR3aa: CASSLTTGPRVSGNTIYF
CDR3nt: TGTGCCAGTAGTTTAACAACAGGGCCTAGGGTCTCTGGAAACACCATATATTTT

abundance: NA
j_gene: TRBJ2-7
v_gene: TRBV7-3
d_gene: NA
CDR3aa: CASSPAYLGEQYF
CDR3nt: TGTGCCAGCAGCCCCGCTTACTTGGGGGAGCAGTACTTC

abundance: NA
j_gene: TRBJ1-5
v_gene: TRBV9
d_gene: NA
CDR3aa: CASSVGLVNQPQHF
CDR3nt: TGTGCCAGCAGCGTAGGTCTGGTCAATCAGCCCCAGCATTTT

abundance: NA
j_gene: TRBJ1-6
v_gene: TRBV6-5
d_gene: NA
CDR3aa: CASSYVFIPNSPLHF
CDR3nt: TGTGCCAGCAGTTATGTGTTTATCCCTAATTCACCCCTCCACTTT

abundance: NA
j_gene: TRBJ1-1
v_gene: TRBV5-1
d_gene: NA
CDR3aa: CASSLWSGYTAEAFF
CDR3nt: TGCGCCAGCAGCCTGTGGTCAGGCTACACGGCTGAAGCTTTCTTT

abundance: NA
j_gene: TRBJ1-1
v_gene: TRBV4-1
d_gene: TRBD1
CDR3aa: CASSHPQGTYTEAFF
CDR3nt: TGCGCCAGCAGCCATCCACAGGGGACGTACACTGAAGCTTTCTTT

abundance: NA
j_gene: TRBJ2-7
v_gene: TRBV29-1
d_gene: NA
CDR3aa: CSVVGDEQYF
CDR3nt: TGCAGCGTTGTTGGCGACGAGCAGTACTTC

abundance: NA
j_gene: TRBJ2-3
v_gene: TRBV15
d_gene: NA
CDR3aa: CATSRDTLNTDTQYF
CDR3nt: TGTGCCACCAGCAGAGATACCCTTAACACAGATACGCAGTATTTT

abundance: NA
j_gene: TRBJ2-7
v_gene: TRBV27
d_gene: NA
CDR3aa: CASSQYLGYEQYF
CDR3nt: TGTGCCAGCAGTCAGTATCTGGGCTACGAGCAGTACTTC

abundance: once
j_gene: TRBJ1-2
v_gene: TRBV2
d_gene: NA
CDR3aa: CASSEEWGNYGYTF
CDR3nt: TGTGCCAGCAGTGAAGAATGGGGAAACTATGGCTACACCTTC

abundance: NA
j_gene: TRBJ2-1
v_gene: TRBV29-1
d_gene: NA
CDR3aa: CSCRSGVYNEQFF
CDR3nt: TGCAGCTGTCGGTCAGGGGTCTACAATGAGCAGTTCTTC

abundance: NA
j_gene: TRBJ2-7
v_gene: TRBV4-2
d_gene: NA
CDR3aa: CASSQETLLRSYEQYF
CDR3nt: TGTGCCAGCAGCCAAGAAACCCTTCTAAGGTCCTACGAGCAGTACTTC

abundance: NA
j_gene: TRBJ2-5
v_gene: TRBV4-1
d_gene: TRBD1
CDR3aa: CASSEGQGRKTQYF
CDR3nt: TGCGCCAGCAGCGAAGGACAGGGGCGAAAGACCCAGTACTTC

abundance: NA
j_gene: TRBJ2-7
v_gene: TRBV29-1
d_gene: NA
CDR3aa: CSVSTRDYEQYF
CDR3nt: TGCAGCGTTTCTACGCGGGACTACGAGCAGTACTTC

abundance: NA
j_gene: TRBJ2-1
v_gene: TRBV7-6
d_gene: NA
CDR3aa: CASSLMDEQFF
CDR3nt: TGTGCCAGCAGCTTAATGGATGAGCAGTTCTTC

abundance: NA
j_gene: TRBJ2-7
v_gene: TRBV4-3
d_gene: TRBD2
CDR3aa: CASSQDGLAGAYEQYF
CDR3nt: TGCGCCAGCAGCCAAGACGGCCTAGCGGGTGCCTACGAGCAGTACTTC

abundance: NA
j_gene: TRBJ2-6
v_gene: TRBV5-6
d_gene: NA
CDR3aa: CASRIQSQSRANVLTF
CDR3nt: TGTGCCAGCCGGATACAGTCACAAAGTCGGGCCAACGTCCTGACTTTC

abundance: NA
j_gene: TRBJ1-2
v_gene: TRBV27
d_gene: TRBD1
CDR3aa: CASSLHWTGGQYGYTF
CDR3nt: TGTGCCAGCAGTCTCCATTGGACAGGGGGCCAATATGGCTACACCTTC

abundance: NA
j_gene: TRBJ2-7
v_gene: TRBV19
d_gene: NA
CDR3aa: CASSIAPSAREQYF
CDR3nt: TGTGCCAGTAGTATAGCCCCTTCAGCTCGCGAGCAGTACTTC

abundance: NA
j_gene: TRBJ2-2
v_gene: TRBV5-1
d_gene: NA
CDR3aa: CASSLSSGTGELFF
CDR3nt: TGCGCCAGCAGCTTGTCCTCAGGGACCGGGGAGCTGTTTTTT

abundance: NA
j_gene: TRBJ2-1
v_gene: TRBV4-1
d_gene: NA
CDR3aa: CASSPHPGRAYNEQFF
CDR3nt: TGCGCCAGCAGCCCCCACCCGGGCAGGGCCTACAATGAGCAGTTCTTC

abundance: NA
j_gene: TRBJ2-1
v_gene: TRBV19
d_gene: TRBD2
CDR3aa: CASSRLAGVHEQFF
CDR3nt: TGTGCCAGTAGTCGTCTAGCGGGAGTGCACGAGCAGTTCTTC

abundance: NA
j_gene: TRBJ2-1
v_gene: TRBV5-6
d_gene: NA
CDR3aa: CASSFRGGVDYNEQFF
CDR3nt: TGTGCCAGCAGCTTCAGGGGGGGAGTGGATTACAATGAGCAGTTCTTC

abundance: NA
j_gene: TRBJ1-1
v_gene: TRBV27
d_gene: NA
CDR3aa: CASSLWAPGAEAFF
CDR3nt: TGTGCCAGCAGTTTATGGGCCCCGGGGGCTGAAGCTTTCTTT

abundance: NA
j_gene: TRBJ2-2
v_gene: TRBV21-1
d_gene: NA
CDR3aa: CASSKLGGSTGELFF
CDR3nt: TGTGCCAGCAGCAAGTTGGGGGGCAGCACCGGGGAGCTGTTTTTT

abundance: NA
j_gene: TRBJ2-3
v_gene: TRBV6-1
d_gene: TRBD2
CDR3aa: CASSELAGSPDTQYF
CDR3nt: TGTGCCAGCAGTGAACTAGCGGGGTCTCCAGATACGCAGTATTTT